These 28 T cell receptor beta chains were all obtained from the same sample, sequenced in a study of blood T cell repertoires in COVID-19. Produced via immunoSEQ multiplex PCR; TCRdb's table is partial and in-frame only. The table has tens of thousands of clones, 90% seen once. Sequenced: peripheral blood. The receptor source for this set is a man between 65 and 85 years old with active or convalescent COVID-19.

The chain recombines TRBV7-9 with TRBJ1-6; 7 positions match TRBD1. The CDR3 has 19 amino acids. V lost 2 bases, J lost 1 base, and 11 bases stayed unmatched. Germline CDR1 and CDR2: SEHNR and FQNEAQ (reference sequence). The CDR3 here is CASSLPAGGLLSYNSPLHF. For the CDR3, the DNA is TGTGCCAGCAGCTTACCGGCAGGGGGATTACTTTCCTATAATTCACCCCTCCACTTT.

The gene calls are TRBV6-1 and TRBJ1-6, with D perhaps matching TRBD1 (6 bases). V lost 1 base and J lost 2, with 6 bases in between. Looked up from germline, CDR1 is MNHNS and CDR2 is SASEGT. CDR3 size: 15 residues. This chain's CDR3 is CASSEGTAYNSPLHF. Here the CDR3 DNA reads TGTGCCAGCAGTGAAGGGACAGCCTATAATTCACCCCTCCACTTT.

DNA for the CDR3: TGCGCCAGCACCCCGGGGGGTAGCGGGAGGTCCCCTGGGGCCAACGTCCTGACTTTC. Its translation is CASTPGGSGRSPGANVLTF. The V and J genes are TRBV23-1 and TRBJ2-6; TRBD2 agrees at 10 bases. TRBV23-1 is treated as an ORF (open reading frame) with a function not yet certain. Trimming cost V 7 bases and J 2 bases; bases outside gene matches: 14. This CDR3 is 19 amino acids long.

V is TRBV24-1 and J is TRBJ1-5; unclear D gene. With 2 bases removed from V and 2 bases from J, the gap between germline ends came to 24 bases. This CDR3 has 20 residues. Germline CDR1 reads KGHDR; CDR2 reads SFDVKD. CDR3 DNA: TGTGCCACCAGTGATTCCAGACCTGACACGGGGTTCGGGGGCAATCAGCCCCAGCATTTT. It translates to CATSDSRPDTGFGGNQPQHF.

The chain recombines TRBV4-2 with TRBJ1-2, with D possibly matching TRBD1 (5 bases). The CDR3 contains 15 residues. V lost 3 bases and J lost 7, with 18 bases in between. The germline CDR1 and CDR2 sequences are LGHNA and YNFKEQ. The CDR3 DNA follows: TGTGCCAGCAGCCAGGGAGGGACGGCGTCGAGTGGCTACACCTTC. Protein product: CASSQGGTASSGYTF.

The rearrangement links TRBV3-1 (or the pseudogene TRBV3-2) to TRBJ1-3; TRBD1 agrees at 7 bases. V shed 4 bases, J shed 3 bases, and the junction held 6 bases outside the gene matches. This CDR3 has 15 residues. Germline V gene lookup returns CDR1 LGHDT and CDR2 YNNKEL (reference sequence). The chain's CDR3 is CASSPRDRLGNTIYF. CDR3 sequence (DNA): TGTGCCAGCAGCCCCCGGGACAGACTTGGAAACACCATATATTTT.

V is TRBV2 and J is TRBJ2-3; 7 nucleotides match TRBD2. V gave up 3 bases and J gave up 9 bases; unmatched junction bases: 0. Germline V gene sequence: CDR1 SNHLY, CDR2 FYNNEI. The CDR3 totals 11 residues. The DNA of the CDR3 is TGTGCCAGCAGTGAGCGGGGGACGCAGTATTTT. Translation: CASSERGTQYF.

The chain is built from TRBV6-2 or TRBV6-3 and TRBJ1-2; the D gene is possibly TRBD1 (6 bases). Trimming took 5 bases from V and 4 from J, leaving 17 bases between them. CDR3 length: 15 amino acids. Germline CDR1 and CDR2: MNHEY and SVGEGT. In DNA form, the CDR3 reads TGTGCCAGCAGTCACCCCAGGGGCGGATCCTATGGCTACACCTTC. Translation gives CASSHPRGGSYGYTF.

The rearrangement joins TRBV3-1 (or the pseudogene TRBV3-2) to TRBJ1-1; no firm D call. V gave up 5 bases and J gave up 5 bases, with 12 bases separating them. Germline values: CDR1 LGHDT, CDR2 YNNKEL (reference sequence). The CDR3 contains 13 residues. The CDR3: CASSAITGTEAFF. CDR3 nucleotides: TGTGCCAGCAGCGCGATCACCGGGACTGAAGCTTTCTTT.

The V call is TRBV7-8, the J call TRBJ2-5, with 8 bases fitting TRBD2. Germline V CDR1 and CDR2: SGHVS, FQNEAQ. With 5 bases clipped from V and 2 bases from J, the junction kept 13 bases outside the gene matches. The CDR3 spans 17 residues. In nucleotides, the CDR3 is TGTGCCAGCAGCCCCAAGGATGCTAGCGGGCGTCAAGAGACCCAGTACTTC. This sequence encodes CASSPKDASGRQETQYF.

The chain employs TRBV5-1 and TRBJ1-1; 9 nucleotides align to TRBD1. This CDR3 is 15 amino acids long. J lost 4 bases, V lost 3 bases, and 7 bases had no gene match. The germline CDR1 and CDR2 sequences are SGHRS and YFSETQ. The CDR3 DNA sequence: TGCGCCAGCAGCTGGGGGGACAGGGCGACCACTGAAGCTTTCTTT. Its protein is CASSWGDRATTEAFF.

This rearrangement joins TRBV5-1 to TRBJ1-2, with 8 bases that match TRBD1. Per the germline V gene, CDR1 is SGHRS and CDR2 is YFSETQ. V gave up 5 bases and J gave up 3 bases; unmatched junction bases: 3. This CDR3 spans 13 amino acids. DNA for the CDR3: TGCGCCAGCAGTTTGACAGGGGACTATGGCTACACCTTC. Protein: CASSLTGDYGYTF.

The V call is TRBV27, the J call TRBJ1-2; TRBD1 aligns across 7 bases. V gave up 6 bases and J gave up 2 bases; unmatched junction bases: 3. Germline V gene lookup returns CDR1 MNHEY and CDR2 SMNVEV (reference sequence). The CDR3 has 13 amino acids. The CDR3 nucleotides read TGTGCCAGCAGCCTACAGGGGAACTATGGCTACACCTTC. Residues: CASSLQGNYGYTF.

J is TRBJ2-2 and V is TRBV9, with D possibly TRBD2 on 6 matching bases. V lost 4 bases to trimming and J lost 3 bases, with 10 bases between them. CDR1 is SGDLS and CDR2 is YYNGEE in the germline V gene. The CDR3 sequence is 14 residues long. This CDR3 is CASSFGGDTGELFF. The DNA for the CDR3 is TGTGCCAGCAGCTTCGGCGGGGACACCGGGGAGCTGTTTTTT.

V is TRBV7-9 and J is TRBJ2-1; D perhaps matches TRBD2 (5 bases). There are 15 residues in the CDR3. Trimming pared 0 bases from V and 6 bases from J, leaving 12 bases between. The V gene's germline CDR1 is SEHNR and CDR2 FQNEAQ (reference sequence). The CDR3 DNA reads TGTGCCAGCAGCTTAGCAGGGCGGGTCATCAATGAGCAGTTCTTC. The encoded protein is CASSLAGRVINEQFF.

The sample holds one count of this clone. The chain is built from TRBV6-4 and TRBJ1-6, with D possibly being TRBD1 (5 bases). CDR3 length: 13 amino acids. CDR1 and CDR2 from the germline V gene are MRHNA and SNTAGT. V gave up 8 bases and J gave up 7 bases, with 12 bases separating them. The CDR3 reads CASSRDPNSPLHF. The CDR3 DNA is TGTGCCAGCTCGCGGGACCCCAATTCACCCCTCCACTTT.

The J gene is TRBJ2-1, the V gene TRBV15; tentative D call: TRBD2 (6 bases). This CDR3 spans 16 amino acids. V was trimmed by 0 bases and J by 2 bases, leaving 11 bases between them. CDR1 and CDR2 (germline): LNHNV, YYDKDF (reference sequence). The CDR3 protein is CATSRDLGSTYNEQFF. CDR3 nucleotides: TGTGCCACCAGCAGAGATCTCGGGAGCACCTACAATGAGCAGTTCTTC.

CDR3 sequence reads: CASRSQFF. CDR3 DNA: TGCGCCAGCAGGAGTCAGTTCTTC. This chain links TRBV10-1 with TRBJ2-1; the D is unclear. The CDR3 has 8 amino acids. From germline, CDR1 is WNHNN and CDR2 SYGVQD (reference sequence). Trimming stripped 6 bases from V and 13 bases from J, with 4 bases between.

The gene calls are TRBV7-9 and TRBJ2-3, with TRBD2 matching over 8 bases. CDR1 SEHNR and CDR2 FQNEAQ come from the germline V gene (reference sequence). The CDR3 spans 16 residues. The trim removed 8 bases at V and 8 bases at J, leaving 18 bases unmatched. The chain's CDR3 is CASLPSGSGVSGTQYF. CDR3 nucleotide sequence: TGTGCCAGCCTACCGAGTGGTAGCGGGGTATCCGGTACGCAGTATTTT.

V usage is TRBV9 and J usage is TRBJ2-6; 7 bases fit TRBD1. Germline V CDR1 and CDR2: SGDLS, YYNGEE. This CDR3 region has 16 residues. The V gene end was trimmed by 3 bases and the J gene end by 0 bases; junction bases not matched to a gene: 3. Here the CDR3 reads CASSAGQTSGANVLTF. The DNA for the CDR3 is TGTGCCAGCAGCGCGGGACAGACCTCTGGGGCCAACGTCCTGACTTTC.

The chain couples TRBV15 to TRBJ1-1, with TRBD1 identical over 7 bases. This CDR3 has 15 amino acids. Unmatched junction bases numbered 4, after V lost 0 bases and J lost 3 bases. Germline CDR1 is LNHNV and CDR2 is YYDKDF (reference sequence). CDR3 in amino acids: CATSREGTGDTEAFF. The CDR3 DNA reads as TGTGCCACCAGCAGAGAGGGAACAGGGGACACTGAAGCTTTCTTT.

This sequence joins TRBV5-1 and TRBJ2-7, with 7 bases aligning to TRBD1. The CDR3 runs to 15 residues. The junction had 10 bases not matched to a gene; V was cut back by 4 bases and J by 3 bases. Germline values: CDR1 SGHRS, CDR2 YFSETQ. The CDR3 sequence is CASSPRTGAFYEQYF. CDR3 coding DNA: TGCGCCAGCAGCCCTCGGACAGGAGCCTTCTACGAGCAGTACTTC.

The chain is built from TRBV20-1 and TRBJ1-2, with unresolved D. Germline lookup yields CDR1 DFQATT and CDR2 SNEGSKA (reference sequence). The CDR3 totals 11 residues. The V gene lost 3 bases and the J gene lost 3 bases, with 5 bases spanning the gap. CDR3 protein: CSAREDYGYTF. CDR3 in DNA: TGCAGTGCTAGGGAGGACTATGGCTACACCTTC.

In this sample, this clone turned up a few times. The gene calls are TRBV28 and TRBJ2-3, with 7 bases matching TRBD1. V shed 5 bases and J 2 bases; nucleotides not matched to a gene: 7. Germline CDR1 reads MDHEN; CDR2 reads SYDVKM. This CDR3 contains 15 residues. The CDR3 loop reads CASSRDSDDTDTQYF. As DNA, the CDR3 is TGTGCCAGCAGTAGGGACAGCGATGACACAGATACGCAGTATTTT.

J is TRBJ2-7 and V is TRBV27, with 7 nucleotides matching TRBD1. J gave up 4 bases and V 6 bases, and 6 bases lay outside the gene matches. This CDR3 is 13 amino acids long. The germline gives CDR1 MNHEY, CDR2 SMNVEV (reference sequence). In nucleotides, the CDR3 is TGTGCCAGCAGCCTCAGGGGGACGTACGAGCAGTACTTC. Protein product: CASSLRGTYEQYF.

In the case of this clone: The sample carries other DNA sequences with the same CDR3. This chain links TRBV2 with TRBJ1-6; D is perhaps TRBD1 (6 bases). The germline V and J ends were trimmed by 8 bases and 4 bases, with 15 bases remaining between them. The CDR3 is made up of 15 amino acids. Germline V gene lookup returns CDR1 SNHLY and CDR2 FYNNEI. This CDR3 is CASVWGPGYNSPLHF. CDR3 DNA: TGTGCCAGCGTCTGGGGGCCAGGATATAATTCACCCCTCCACTTT.

The gene calls are TRBV5-1 and TRBJ2-7, with 8 nucleotides matching TRBD2. Germline V CDR1 and CDR2: SGHRS, YFSETQ. The CDR3 sequence is 15 residues long. Trimming removed 6 bases from V and 0 bases from J; junction bases left unmatched: 8. CDR3 amino acids: CASTPGGTTSYEQYF. The CDR3 bases are TGCGCCAGCACGCCGGGAGGGACTACCTCCTACGAGCAGTACTTC.

The chain employs TRBV2 and TRBJ1-2, with D maybe TRBD1 (6 bases). The CDR3 extends over 12 amino acids. V was trimmed by 4 bases and J by 5 bases, leaving 8 bases between them. From germline, CDR1 is SNHLY and CDR2 FYNNEI. The CDR3 sequence is CASSVGQYGYTF. CDR3 bases: TGTGCCAGCAGTGTTGGACAGTATGGCTACACCTTC.